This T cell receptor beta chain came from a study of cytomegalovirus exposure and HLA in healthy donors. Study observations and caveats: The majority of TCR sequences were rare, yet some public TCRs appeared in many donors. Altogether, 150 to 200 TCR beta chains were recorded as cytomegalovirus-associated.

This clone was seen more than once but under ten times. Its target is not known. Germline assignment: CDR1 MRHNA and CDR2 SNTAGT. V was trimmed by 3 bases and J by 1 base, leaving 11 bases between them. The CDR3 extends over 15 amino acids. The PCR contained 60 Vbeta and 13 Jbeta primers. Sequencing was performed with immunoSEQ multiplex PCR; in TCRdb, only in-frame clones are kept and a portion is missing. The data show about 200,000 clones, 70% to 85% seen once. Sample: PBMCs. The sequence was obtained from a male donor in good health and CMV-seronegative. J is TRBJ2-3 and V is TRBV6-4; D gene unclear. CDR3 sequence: CASSETNRGTDTQYF. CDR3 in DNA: TGTGCCAGCAGTGAAACTAACCGCGGCACAGATACGCAGTATTTT.